This T cell receptor beta chain originates from a study of CD8 T cells in Susac syndrome. A quantity of about 0.5 to 1 ug RNA underwent reverse transcription using random hexamers. TCRdb independently ran MiXCR on the immunoSEQ multiplex PCR reads; one entry per CDR3 protein. The repertoire holds about 300,000 distinct CDR3 sequences, with about 91% as singletons. The ends lost 5 bases at V and 3 bases at J; junction bases unmatched: 3. There are 15 residues in the CDR3. Germline assignment: CDR1 LNHDA and CDR2 SQIVND (reference sequence). The chain links TRBV19 to TRBJ1-5; 11 positions agree with TRBD1. The TCR originated in a human donor with multiple sclerosis. Sequencing was performed on CD8+ T cells from PBMCs. CDR3 DNA sequence: TGTGCCAGTAGTTGGGACAGGGGGTACAATCAGCCCCAGCATTTT. Protein product: CASSWDRGYNQPQHF. The variable domain in full, with the rest retrieved from reference TRBV19 and TRBJ1-5, is DGGITQSPKYLFRKEGQNVTLSCEQNLNHDAMYWYRQDPGQGLRLIYYSQIVNDFQKGDIAEGYSVSREKKESFPLTVTSAQKNPTAFYLCASSWDRGYNQPQHFGDGTRLSIL.